This T cell receptor (beta chain) comes out of a study of cytomegalovirus exposure and HLA in healthy donors. Of note for this clone: The antigen remains undetermined.

All donors participated as healthy donors of bone marrow. The CDR3 contains 14 residues. CDR1 and CDR2 (germline): SGHTA, FQGTGA. The V and J ends lost 1 base and 5 bases respectively, with 9 bases between them. Study-level results: Most of the CMV-associated TCR beta chains (in a later analysis) appeared to be HLA-restricted. A later analysis showed HLA-associated TCR beta chains outstripping equally common others in clonal expansion. CMV serostatus stood as the only immune exposure information on hand.

Primers included in the PCR were 60 Vbeta and 13 Jbeta primers. This table comes from immunoSEQ multiplex PCR, and its TCRdb copy is limited to in-frame clones, with some not included. There are 100,000 to 150,000 clones in the sample, with roughly 1.6% held by the top ten. The sequenced sample was PBMCs. The J gene is TRBJ2-1, the V gene TRBV7-3; D may be TRBD1 (6 bases). The TCR originated in a woman aged 40 to 50 in good health and CMV-seronegative. CDR3: CASSLNRVNNEQFF. The CDR3 DNA reads as TGTGCCAGCAGCTTAAACAGGGTGAACAATGAGCAGTTCTTC.